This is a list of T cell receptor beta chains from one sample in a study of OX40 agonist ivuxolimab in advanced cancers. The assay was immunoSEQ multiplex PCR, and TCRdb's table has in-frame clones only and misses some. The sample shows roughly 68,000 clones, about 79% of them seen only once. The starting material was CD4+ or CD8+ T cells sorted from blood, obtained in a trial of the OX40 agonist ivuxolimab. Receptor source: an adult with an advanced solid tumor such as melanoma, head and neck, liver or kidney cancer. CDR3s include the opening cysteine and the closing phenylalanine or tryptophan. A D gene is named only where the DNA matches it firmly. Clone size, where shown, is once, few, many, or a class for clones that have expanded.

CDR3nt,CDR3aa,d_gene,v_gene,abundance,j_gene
TGTGCCAGCCCCTCCTCGGGGATTGAAGAGACCCAGTACTTC,CASPSSGIEETQYF,-,TRBV2,-,TRBJ2-5
TGTGCCAGCAGCGTAGACTCTCGAACCTACGAGCAGTACTTC,CASSVDSRTYEQYF,-,TRBV9,-,TRBJ2-7
TGTGCCAGTTCCAGGACGGTACAAGAGACCCAGTACTTC,CASSRTVQETQYF,-,TRBV6-5,-,TRBJ2-5
TGTGCCAGCAAAACTAGCGGACACTACGAGCAGTACTTC,CASKTSGHYEQYF,TRBD2,TRBV14,-,TRBJ2-7
TGTGCCAGCAGCCCGGGCCTGGCTGGCAATCAGCCCCAGCATTTT,CASSPGLAGNQPQHF,-,TRBV6-1,-,TRBJ1-5
TGTGCCAGTGACCGGGGGGTAGGCACTGAAGCTTTCTTT,CASDRGVGTEAFF,-,TRBV28,-,TRBJ1-1
TGTGCCAGCAGCCCCCGTGGGGGGACAGGGTACAACGAGCAGTACTTC,CASSPRGGTGYNEQYF,TRBD1,TRBV16,once,TRBJ2-7
TGTGCCAGCAGTGAAGCTCTAGCGGATCCCACAGATACGCAGTATTTT,CASSEALADPTDTQYF,TRBD2,TRBV6-1,few,TRBJ2-3
TGTGCCAGCAGCCGCTACGGACAGGGTTCTAACTACGAGCAGTACTTC,CASSRYGQGSNYEQYF,TRBD1,TRBV7-2,-,TRBJ2-7
TGTGCCAGTAGGGGGCGCACAGATACGCAGTATTTT,CASRGRTDTQYF,-,TRBV19,once,TRBJ2-3
TGTGCCAGCAGCTTAGACCTAGCGGGGAATGAGCAGTTCTTC,CASSLDLAGNEQFF,TRBD2,TRBV11-3,-,TRBJ2-1
TGCGCAACTGGGGATAGCGGGAGCCGTTCTGCACGCGAGCAGTACTTC,CATGDSGSRSAREQYF,TRBD2,TRBV10-3,medium-sized,TRBJ2-7
TGTGCCAGCAGCTCTACCGAGAATGAAAAACTGTTTTTT,CASSSTENEKLFF,-,TRBV11-1,-,TRBJ1-4
TGTGCCAGCAAACCACACCGAGAGAACACTGAAACTTTCTTT,CASKPHRENTETFF,-,TRBV27,-,TRBJ1-1
TGTGCCAGGGGACAGGAGGACTATGGCTACACCTTC,CARGQEDYGYTF,TRBD1,TRBV2,few,TRBJ1-2
TGTGCCAGCAGTGAAGCGCCCTCCATCGATGGCTACACCTTC,CASSEAPSIDGYTF,-,TRBV6-1,few,TRBJ1-2
TGTGCCAGCAGCTTTGGCGTGCGGGCGGAAAAACTGTTTTTT,CASSFGVRAEKLFF,-,TRBV7-8,-,TRBJ1-4
TGTGCCAGCTCACCGCCCGCCGTGTCACTCATCCTGACTTTC,CASSPPAVSLILTF,-,TRBV18,-,TRBJ2-6
TGTGCCAGCAGCCCCGGTGTGAGACGGGGCTCTGGAAACACCATATATTTT,CASSPGVRRGSGNTIYF,-,TRBV7-2,-,TRBJ1-3
TGTGCCAGCAGCCAAGAGGGGAGGGGAGATGACTATGGCTACACCTTC,CASSQEGRGDDYGYTF,-,TRBV4-2,-,TRBJ1-2
TGTGCCAGCAGTGCCACAGGGGTCACGTCGACATATCTGGCCCAGTACTTC,CASSATGVTSTYLAQYF,TRBD1,TRBV6-1,few,TRBJ2-5
TGTGCCAGCAGCTGGGGGACAAGTCCGAACACCGGGGAGCTGTTTTTT,CASSWGTSPNTGELFF,-,TRBV13,-,TRBJ2-2
TGTGCCAGCACTCCTCGGAGGGGTGGGGCCAACGTCCTGACTTTC,CASTPRRGGANVLTF,-,TRBV28,-,TRBJ2-6
TGTGCCAGCAGTCGTGACGCGGAGGGGGAGCAGTACTTC,CASSRDAEGEQYF,-,TRBV5-4,-,TRBJ2-7
TGTGCCATCAGCCCGACAGGGGCTCGCGAAAAACTGTTTTTT,CAISPTGAREKLFF,TRBD1,TRBV10-3,few,TRBJ1-4
TGTGCCAGCAGCTTAGATGGCTATCAGCCCCAGCATTTT,CASSLDGYQPQHF,-,TRBV11-2,-,TRBJ1-5
TGTGCCAGCAGCTTAGAGGCAGGGACGGCTTTCTTT,CASSLEAGTAFF,-,TRBV7-9,few,TRBJ1-1
TGTGCCAGCAGCCGACTAGGCCCCTCGGGCAATGAGCAGTTCTTC,CASSRLGPSGNEQFF,-,TRBV27,-,TRBJ2-1
TGCGCCAGCAGCTTTTTTCGTCGTGCGGCGGGAGGAATGGCCGAGCAGTACTTC,CASSFFRRAAGGMAEQYF,TRBD2,TRBV5-1,-,TRBJ2-7
TGTGCCAGCAGTTTGAGCCGATACCGGGACAGGGACAATGAGCAGTTCTTC,CASSLSRYRDRDNEQFF,TRBD1,TRBV27,few,TRBJ2-1
TGTGCCAGCAGGTCGATAGGGATCCAGTTCTTC,CASRSIGIQFF,-,TRBV6-5,-,TRBJ2-1
TGTGCCAGCAGCGTAGCTTTGACTAGCACAGATACGCAGTATTTT,CASSVALTSTDTQYF,-,TRBV9,-,TRBJ2-3
TGTGCCAGTAGTAATGGGGCTCGGTATGGCTACACCTTC,CASSNGARYGYTF,-,TRBV19,-,TRBJ1-2
TGTGCCAGCTCACCCACAGGGGTTGGCGATCAGCCCCAGCATTTT,CASSPTGVGDQPQHF,TRBD1,TRBV18,-,TRBJ1-5
TGCAGCGTTGGGTATCGGTCATCCTCCGGGGAGCTGTTTTTT,CSVGYRSSSGELFF,-,TRBV29-1,-,TRBJ2-2
TGTGCCAGCAGCCCGAAGAGGCGGATCCAAGAGACCCAGTACTTC,CASSPKRRIQETQYF,-,TRBV7-9,-,TRBJ2-5
TGTGCCAGCTCACTAACAGGGGAGACTAATGAAAAACTGTTTTTT,CASSLTGETNEKLFF,TRBD1,TRBV18,-,TRBJ1-4
TGTGCCAGCTCGCCGGGACTAGCGACAGATACGCAGTATTTT,CASSPGLATDTQYF,TRBD2,TRBV7-2,-,TRBJ2-3
TGTGCCAGCAGTCCGGACAGGGGGCGGCAATCTGAAGCTTTCTTT,CASSPDRGRQSEAFF,TRBD1,TRBV6-5,once,TRBJ1-1
TGTGCCAGCAGCTACCCTAGCGGGACGGGGGCAGATACGCAGTATTTT,CASSYPSGTGADTQYF,TRBD2,TRBV7-9,-,TRBJ2-3
TGTGCCAGCAGCACCGGACTAGCGGGGGACCACGAGCAGTACTTC,CASSTGLAGDHEQYF,TRBD2,TRBV9,-,TRBJ2-7
TGCGCCAGTTGCCCCGGCCTCGGTAGAACCGGGGAGCTGTTTTTT,CASCPGLGRTGELFF,-,TRBV5-1,-,TRBJ2-2
TGTGCCAGTATTGACAAGGGGAACTCTGGAAACACCATATATTTT,CASIDKGNSGNTIYF,-,TRBV19,few,TRBJ1-3
TGTGCCTGGAGGAGGGCCCAAGAGACCCAGTACTTC,CAWRRAQETQYF,-,TRBV30,-,TRBJ2-5
TGCGCCAGCAACCCCCTCTCGGGGGCAGATACGCAGTATTTT,CASNPLSGADTQYF,-,TRBV5-1,-,TRBJ2-3